This T cell receptor (beta chain) was observed in a study of blood T cell repertoires in COVID-19. The wider study: COVID-19 samples from acute and convalescent phases originated in the United States, Italy and Spain.

Trimming took 4 bases from V and 0 from J, leaving 13 bases between them. Germline CDR1 SGHRS, CDR2 YFSETQ. The CDR3 is 15 amino acids. Source study methods: By means of reference gene primer amplification, nucleated cell counts were estimated. This table comes from immunoSEQ multiplex PCR, and its TCRdb copy is limited to in-frame clones, with some not included. That table supplies the V and J calls and clone size; D and trimming were determined from the DNA. The sample gives around 250,000 clones, around 93% of which show up once; 2.5% to 3% is in the top ten. The study drew participants aged about 18 to 89 years from some 24 US areas. Participants had their cohort set by participant-reported clinical history.

This receptor was identified in a man between 40 and 49 years old who had been exposed to COVID-19. This chain joins TRBV5-1 and TRBJ1-1; D remains ambiguous. Sequencing was carried out using PBMCs or T cells enriched from blood (not recorded which). The CDR3 bases are TGCGCCAGCAGCCCGGGGTGGCGGTTGAACACTGAAGCTTTCTTT. This codes for CASSPGWRLNTEAFF.